Listed below are T cell receptor beta chains from one sample, sequenced in a study of T and B cells in COVID-19 patients. MiXCR was run by TCRdb on the multiplex PCR reads, yielding one entry per CDR3 protein. The data hold roughly 8,100 distinct CDR3 sequences, with about 30% observed a single time. Sequencing was done on a sample of blood. The receptors originated from a human donor with active COVID-19. Both conserved end residues are part of each CDR3. D genes are given only for firm matches. Not all rows give a size; the values are once, few, many and, for expanded clones, a class.

j_call: TRBJ2-3; v_call: TRBV19; clone_size: -; d_call: TRBD2; cdr3_nt: TGTGCCAGTAGCCTAGCGGGGGGAGCAGGTACGCAGTATTTT; cdr3_aa: CASSLAGGAGTQYF
j_call: TRBJ2-2; v_call: TRBV5-5; clone_size: medium-sized; d_call: -; cdr3_nt: TGTGCCAGCAGCTTACAGGGCTCGAACACCGGGGAGCTGTTTTTT; cdr3_aa: CASSLQGSNTGELFF
j_call: TRBJ2-1; v_call: TRBV10-3; clone_size: -; d_call: -; cdr3_nt: TGTGCCATCAGCGGCACTAGTCCTAACAATGAGCAGTTCTTC; cdr3_aa: CAISGTSPNNEQFF
j_call: TRBJ2-3; v_call: TRBV6-2/TRBV6-3; clone_size: -; d_call: -; cdr3_nt: TGTGCCAGCAGCCCTAGTCCCCGACTTGGGGGAGATACGCAGTATTTT; cdr3_aa: CASSPSPRLGGDTQYF
j_call: TRBJ1-1; v_call: TRBV19; clone_size: -; d_call: -; cdr3_nt: TGTGCCAGTAGTATTTACCACAGAGAACAGATAACTGAAGCTTTCTTT; cdr3_aa: CASSIYHREQITEAFF
j_call: TRBJ2-6; v_call: TRBV13; clone_size: once; d_call: -; cdr3_nt: TGTGCCAGCAGCTCCTGGGAGCTGAGCGGGGGGGCCAACGTCCTGACTTTC; cdr3_aa: CASSSWELSGGANVLTF
j_call: TRBJ2-2; v_call: TRBV20-1; clone_size: -; d_call: -; cdr3_nt: TGCAGTGCTACCTTCGGGCAGGGGCGCACCGGGGAGCTGTTTTTT; cdr3_aa: CSATFGQGRTGELFF
j_call: TRBJ2-3; v_call: TRBV7-5; clone_size: once; d_call: -; cdr3_nt: -; cdr3_aa: CIAVPAAIAGEVSTDTQYF
j_call: TRBJ2-2; v_call: TRBV10-3; clone_size: few; d_call: TRBD2; cdr3_nt: TGTGCCATCAGCGGGGGACTAGCGGGGGCGGGGACCGGGGAGCTGTTTTTT; cdr3_aa: CAISGGLAGAGTGELFF
j_call: TRBJ2-1; v_call: TRBV10-3; clone_size: -; d_call: TRBD2; cdr3_nt: TGTGCCATCAGCCAGACTAGCGAGTACAATGAGCAGTTCTTC; cdr3_aa: CAISQTSEYNEQFF